A selection of T cell receptor beta chains follows, all from one sample in a study of shared clonotypes between healthy human individuals. Only in-frame clones appear in the TCRdb table, and some are missing; sequencing was by immunoSEQ multiplex PCR. This sample has about 1 million clones, with about 75% found just once. The specimen was memory CD4+ T cells sorted from blood. These receptor sequences come from a man aged 18 to 29 in good health. Both conserved end residues are part of each CDR3. The D gene is left open where the match is weak. The size entry is marked missing in some rows and otherwise reads once, few, many or a size class.

NA | TRBJ2-7 | TRBD2 | TRBV15 | TGTGCCACCAGCAGAGATGGAACTAGCGGGAACGAGCAGTACTTC | CATSRDGTSGNEQYF
few | TRBJ1-2 | NA | TRBV5-5 | TGTGCCAGCAGCTTAACCCCAACCGAACACTATGGCTACACCTTC | CASSLTPTEHYGYTF
NA | TRBJ1-4 | TRBD1 | TRBV18 | TGTGCCAGCTCACCACTGACAGGGTCTAATGAAAAACTGTTTTTT | CASSPLTGSNEKLFF
once | TRBJ2-5 | NA | TRBV5-4 | TGTGCCAGCAGCTTGCGGGGTTTTCAACAAGAGACCCAGTACTTC | CASSLRGFQQETQYF
NA | TRBJ1-1 | TRBD1 | TRBV28 | TGTGCCAGCAGTCCAAACAGGGGTATGAACACTGAAGCTTTCTTT | CASSPNRGMNTEAFF
few | TRBJ1-2 | TRBD1 | TRBV6-5 | TGTGCCAGCCAGGGACAGGGAAGGGGGGGCTACACCTTC | CASQGQGRGGYTF
few | TRBJ2-2 | NA | TRBV6-5 | TGTGCCAGCAGGGGATACACCGGGGAGCTGTTTTTT | CASRGYTGELFF
NA | TRBJ2-7 | TRBD2 | TRBV5-4 | TGTGCCAGCAGCTTGGTGGGGACTACGGGTGAGCAGTACTTC | CASSLVGTTGEQYF
NA | TRBJ2-7 | NA | TRBV18 | TGTGCCAGCTCACCATCTTCGAGGGGCGAGCAGTACTTC | CASSPSSRGEQYF
NA | TRBJ2-2 | NA | TRBV11-3 | TGTGCCAGCAGCTCGGACGGCGGGGAGCTGTTTTTT | CASSSDGGELFF
NA | TRBJ2-1 | NA | TRBV9 | TGTGCCAGCAGCATAGAGGGAGCGCCGAGCTCCTACAATGAGCAGTTCTTC | CASSIEGAPSSYNEQFF
NA | TRBJ2-2 | NA | TRBV19 | TGTGCCAGTGAGATGGGTGCGGTAAACACCGGGGAGCTGTTTTTT | CASEMGAVNTGELFF
NA | TRBJ2-7 | NA | TRBV2 | TGTGCCAGCACTGCCGGGACACCAAATTACGAGCAGTACTTC | CASTAGTPNYEQYF
few | TRBJ2-7 | NA | TRBV14 | TGTGCCAGCAGCCAAGCAGGGAATCCCTACGAGCAGTACTTC | CASSQAGNPYEQYF
NA | TRBJ1-3 | NA | TRBV14 | TGTGCCAGCAGCCAAGACTGGGGTCCCGGAAACACCATATATTTT | CASSQDWGPGNTIYF
NA | TRBJ1-2 | TRBD1 | TRBV6-6 | TGTGCCAGCAGTCCCAGGGGGCGGGATGGCTACACCTTC | CASSPRGRDGYTF